Here is one T cell receptor (beta chain) with its context. Its antigen is still unknown. Base quality data are lacking; no much larger clone is found one base away. Library creation used 5' RACE. The run used an Illumina HiSeq 2000. A universal primer binding site was added through template switching, and the final cDNA carried a unique molecular identifier so that TCR cDNA molecules could be counted accurately. Specific primers in the conserved constant-segment region were used to synthesize first-strand cDNA for TCR alpha and beta chains. To control for contamination, every cDNA library carried two barcodes: a SMART-Mk sample barcode plus Illumina barcodes. TruSeq adapter sequences and Illumina sample barcodes were added in two successive PCR steps. TCR alpha and beta cDNA libraries were sequenced on the Illumina HiSeq platform with custom primers. Turning to the authors' computational methods: Raw reads were processed with MiGEC to extract unique molecular identifiers, and MiXCR was used to determine CDR3 positions. Recombination models were inferred per individual with the repgenHMM and IGoR tools using an EM algorithm. The tcR package in R was used for shared clonotype analysis, with sharing normalized by the product of cloneset sizes. Out-of-frame nonproductive sequences were analyzed to study raw recombination free of thymic and clonal selection effects. Using fastp trimming at Q25 and MiXCR clonotype assembly, TCRdb reanalyzed the public sequencing data and kept in-frame beta chains. One record per CDR3 amino acid sequence lists the most common genes and DNA. What appears here as the V and J calls and clone size reflects TCRdb's work, not the paper's. Within this sample are some 560,000 distinct CDR3 sequences, with nearly 10% of them counted one time only. The ten largest clones represent around 3.1% of the sample.

The sample is drawn from a study of identical twins listed by TCRdb under 2016. For the wider study: To test whether fetal clonotypes persist, the study used deep sequencing on TCR alpha and beta repertoires from monozygotic twins, unrelated adults of various ages, and cord blood. To rule out contamination, the twin experiments were replicated at different times with different library preparation protocols. Broad study findings and their caveats: Excess twin sharing in beta out-of-frame sequences was weaker because fewer shared sequences lowered the signal-to-noise ratio. Compared with coincidental sharing between unrelated individuals, an excess of low generation-probability sequences was observed among out-of-frame TCR alpha sequences shared between twins. Conclusions relied on cross-sectional statistical analysis, since the same donors could not be followed over many years. Invariant T cells such as MAIT and iNKT could partly confound zero-insertion analyses, though diverse VJ usage argued against this for most clonotypes. Abundant cord blood beta clonotypes had fewer insertions, young adult naive repertoires showed a similar but weaker trend, and memory repertoires showed no such trend. Recombination models systematically underestimated out-of-frame TCR alpha sharing in monozygotic twins but agreed with sharing between unrelated individuals.

The CDR3 runs 15 residues from the cysteine to the phenylalanine. Here the CDR3 DNA is all that survives: 45 bases in frame from base 1. Here V drops 6 bases and J drops 2 bases, and the junction holds 9 bases not matched to any gene. The germline V gene sets CDR1 to MNHNS and CDR2 to SASEGT. All donors were healthy Caucasians. Three pairs of female monozygotic twins, all aged roughly 18 to 29 years, were included in the twin cohort. Peripheral blood mononuclear cells were the source from which RNA for the TCR libraries was isolated. The same sample was also studied in work on yellow fever vaccine responses in identical twins. The second study's paper adds: The authors reported that the T cell response to vaccination in identical twins appeared partly convergent and partly personalized. Focusing on identical twins, the study followed the T cell clones that responded to the vaccine, and did so with precision.

The sequence links TRBV6-1 to TRBJ2-5; 7 central bases correspond to TRBD1. This clonotype was obtained from a young woman in good health. Sequenced sample: PBMCs. The CDR3 region: CASRPPGGLQETQYF. The nucleotide sequence is TGTGCCAGCAGACCCCCAGGGGGATTACAAGAGACCCAGTACTTC.